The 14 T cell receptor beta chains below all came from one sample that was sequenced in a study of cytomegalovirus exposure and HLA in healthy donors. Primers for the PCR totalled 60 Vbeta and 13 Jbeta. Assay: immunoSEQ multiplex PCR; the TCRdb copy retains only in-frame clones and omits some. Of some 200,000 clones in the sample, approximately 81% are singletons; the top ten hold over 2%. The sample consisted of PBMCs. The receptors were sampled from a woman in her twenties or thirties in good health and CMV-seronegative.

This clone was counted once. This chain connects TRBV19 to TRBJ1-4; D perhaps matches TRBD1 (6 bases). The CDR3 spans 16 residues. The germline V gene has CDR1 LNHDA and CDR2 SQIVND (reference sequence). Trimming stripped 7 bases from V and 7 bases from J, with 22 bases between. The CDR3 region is CASTPRTDRRIEKLFF. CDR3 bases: TGTGCCAGTACCCCAAGGACCGACAGGCGGATTGAAAAACTGTTTTTT.

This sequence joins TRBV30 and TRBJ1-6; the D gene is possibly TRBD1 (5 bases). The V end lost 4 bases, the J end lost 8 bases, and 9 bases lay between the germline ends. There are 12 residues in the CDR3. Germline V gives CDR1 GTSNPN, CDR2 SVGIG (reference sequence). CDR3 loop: CAWNGGDSPLHF. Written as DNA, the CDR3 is TGTGCCTGGAATGGAGGGGATTCACCCCTCCACTTT.

The chain's CDR3 is CASSLGGQTRYEQYF. CDR3 nucleotides: TGTGCCAGCAGCTTAGGGGGACAGACACGCTACGAGCAGTACTTC. V is TRBV13 and J is TRBJ2-7; 7 nucleotides agree with TRBD1. The CDR3 has 15 amino acids. Looked up from germline, CDR1 is PRHDT and CDR2 is FYEKMQ (reference sequence). Trimming cost V 0 bases and J 3 bases; bases outside gene matches: 5.

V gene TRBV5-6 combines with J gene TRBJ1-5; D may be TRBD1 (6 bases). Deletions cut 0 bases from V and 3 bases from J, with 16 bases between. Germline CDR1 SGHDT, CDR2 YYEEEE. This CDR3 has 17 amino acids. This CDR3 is CASSLDGRGGFNQPQHF. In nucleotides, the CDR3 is TGTGCCAGCAGCTTGGACGGAAGGGGGGGATTCAATCAGCCCCAGCATTTT.

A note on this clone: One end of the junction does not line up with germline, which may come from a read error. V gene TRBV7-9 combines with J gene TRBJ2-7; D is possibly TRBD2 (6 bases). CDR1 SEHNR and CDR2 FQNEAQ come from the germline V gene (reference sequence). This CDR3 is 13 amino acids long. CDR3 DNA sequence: TGTTCCAGCAGCTTAGCTGGGACTCCCCAGGAGTACTTC. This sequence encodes CSSSLAGTPQEYF. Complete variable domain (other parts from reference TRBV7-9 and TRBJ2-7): DTGVSQNPRHKITKRGQNVTFRCDPISEHNRLYWYRQTLGQGPEFLTYFQNEAQLEKSRLLSDRFSAERPKGSFSTLEIQRTEQGDSAMYLCSSSLAGTPQEYFGPGTRLTVT.

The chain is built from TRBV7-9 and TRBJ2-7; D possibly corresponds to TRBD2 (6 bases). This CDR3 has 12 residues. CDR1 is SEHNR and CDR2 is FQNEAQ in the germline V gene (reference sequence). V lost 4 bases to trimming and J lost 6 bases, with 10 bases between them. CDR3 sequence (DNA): TGTGCCAGCAGCTCGGGACTCGCCGAGCAGTACTTC. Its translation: CASSSGLAEQYF.

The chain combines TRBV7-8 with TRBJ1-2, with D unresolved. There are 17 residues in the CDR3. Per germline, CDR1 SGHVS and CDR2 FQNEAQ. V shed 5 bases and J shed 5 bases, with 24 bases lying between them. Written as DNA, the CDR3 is TGTGCCAGCAGCCAGAGGGAGCTTAGGGATAATTTGTATGGCTACACCTTC. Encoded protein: CASSQRELRDNLYGYTF. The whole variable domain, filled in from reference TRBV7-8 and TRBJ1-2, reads GAGVSQSPRYKVAKRGQDVALRCDPISGHVSLFWYQQALGQGPEFLTYFQNEAQLDKSGLPSDRFFAERPEGSVSTLKIQRTQQEDSAVYLCASSQRELRDNLYGYTFGSGTRLTVV.

The CDR3 DNA reads as TGTGCCAGCAGTGCGCAGGGGGCGCGAAACACCGGGGAGCTGTTTTTT. As protein: CASSAQGARNTGELFF. This chain joins TRBV6-4 and TRBJ2-2; TRBD1 agrees at 8 bases. The junction had 6 bases not matched to a gene; V was cut back by 4 bases and J by 2 bases. Germline-derived CDR1 and CDR2 are MRHNA and SNTAGT. The CDR3 loop spans 16 amino acids.

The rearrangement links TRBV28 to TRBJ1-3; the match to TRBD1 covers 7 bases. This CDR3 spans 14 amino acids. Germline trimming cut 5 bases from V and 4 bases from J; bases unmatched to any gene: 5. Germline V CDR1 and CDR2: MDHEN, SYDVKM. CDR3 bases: TGTGCCAGCAGTATCCCGGACAGGGGAAACACCATATATTTT. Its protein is CASSIPDRGNTIYF.

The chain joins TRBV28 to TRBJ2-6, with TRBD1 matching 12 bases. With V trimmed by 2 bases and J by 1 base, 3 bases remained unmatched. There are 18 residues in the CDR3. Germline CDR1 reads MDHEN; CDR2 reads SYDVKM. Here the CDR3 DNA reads TGTGCCAGCAGTTTACCGGGACAGGGGGCTTCTGGGGCCAACGTCCTGACTTTC. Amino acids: CASSLPGQGASGANVLTF.

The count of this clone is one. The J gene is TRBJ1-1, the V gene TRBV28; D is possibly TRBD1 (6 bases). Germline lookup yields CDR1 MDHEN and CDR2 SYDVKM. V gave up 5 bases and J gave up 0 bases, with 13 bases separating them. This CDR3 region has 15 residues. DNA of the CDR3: TGTGCCAGCAGTGCCGCGGACAGAATGAACACTGAAGCTTTCTTT. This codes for CASSAADRMNTEAFF.

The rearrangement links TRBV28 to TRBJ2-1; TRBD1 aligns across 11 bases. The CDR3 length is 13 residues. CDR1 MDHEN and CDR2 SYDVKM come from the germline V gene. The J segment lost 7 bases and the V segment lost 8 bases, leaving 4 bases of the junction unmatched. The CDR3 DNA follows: TGTGCCAGCGGGACAGGGGGGCGGAATGAGCAGTTCTTC. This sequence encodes CASGTGGRNEQFF.

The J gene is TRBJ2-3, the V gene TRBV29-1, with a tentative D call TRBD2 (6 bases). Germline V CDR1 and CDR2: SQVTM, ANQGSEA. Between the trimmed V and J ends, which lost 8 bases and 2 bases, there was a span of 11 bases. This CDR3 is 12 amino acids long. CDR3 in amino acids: CSIRENTDTQYF. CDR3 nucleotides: TGCAGCATTCGGGAGAACACAGATACGCAGTATTTT.

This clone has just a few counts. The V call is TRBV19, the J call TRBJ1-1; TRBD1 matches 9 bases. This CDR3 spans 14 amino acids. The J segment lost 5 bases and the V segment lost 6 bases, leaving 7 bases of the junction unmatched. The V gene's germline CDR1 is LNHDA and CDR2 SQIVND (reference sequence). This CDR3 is CASSAGTGLTEAFF. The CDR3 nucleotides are TGTGCCAGTAGCGCCGGGACAGGGCTTACTGAAGCTTTCTTT.